This TCR beta chain was sequenced for a study of blood T cell repertoires in COVID-19. Whole-study context: From the United States, Italy and Spain came samples of acute and convalescent COVID-19. From T cells, B-cell-depleted T cells, or PBMCs came the material, which was cDNA or gDNA.

Germline CDR1 is MNHNY and CDR2 is SVGAGI (reference sequence). The CDR3 consists of 14 residues. Unmatched junction bases numbered 1, after V lost 2 bases and J lost 7 bases. Original methodology: Counts of nucleated cells, estimated from reference gene primer amplification, were obtained. Data came from immunoSEQ multiplex PCR; TCRdb stores just in-frame clones and leaves some out. V, J and clone size were drawn from that table, and D and trimming were deduced from the DNA. The sample holds about 260,000 clones, roughly nine tenths seen once. This receptor was taken from a man aged 40-55 years with active or convalescent COVID-19. Source material: peripheral blood. The chain combines TRBV6-6 with TRBJ1-6, with TRBD1 matching 8 bases. CDR3 coding DNA: TGTGCCAGCAGTTACGGACAGGGAAATTCACCCCTCCACTTT. Translated, it gives CASSYGQGNSPLHF.